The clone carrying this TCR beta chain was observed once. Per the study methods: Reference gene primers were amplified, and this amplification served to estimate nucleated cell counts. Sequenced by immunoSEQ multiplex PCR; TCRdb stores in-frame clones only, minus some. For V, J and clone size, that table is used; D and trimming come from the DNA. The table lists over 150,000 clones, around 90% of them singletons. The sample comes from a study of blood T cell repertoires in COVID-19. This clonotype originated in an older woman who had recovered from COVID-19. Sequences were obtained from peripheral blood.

Here the CDR3 DNA reads TGTGCCAGCAGCCAACAGGGACAGACTGAAGCTTTCTTT. Translating it yields CASSQQGQTEAFF. The chain joins TRBV3-1 (or the pseudogene TRBV3-2) to TRBJ1-1; TRBD1 aligns across 7 bases. V lost 2 bases, J lost 5 bases, and 2 bases stayed unmatched. There are 13 residues in the CDR3. Germline V gene data show CDR1 as LGHDT and CDR2 as YNNKEL (reference sequence).